A single sample gave rise to the 2 T cell receptor beta chains below, sequenced in a study of T cells after yellow fever vaccination. TCRdb re-analysed the 5' RACE reads in MiXCR, keeping a single row per CDR3 protein. The sample carries roughly 500,000 distinct CDR3 sequences, roughly 19% recorded once. The sample here was PBMCs, taken 15 days after the yellow fever booster vaccination. All receptors derive from a man aged 30-40 years who received the YFV17D yellow fever vaccine.

The rearrangement joins TRBV7-2 to TRBJ2-4, with 14 nucleotides matching TRBD2. The CDR3 sequence is 15 residues long. The germline CDR1 and CDR2 sequences are SGHTA and FQGNSA. Losses at the gene ends were 8 bases for V and 12 bases for J; bases not matched to a gene: 12. This chain's CDR3 is CASHDPGLAGVRQYF. The CDR3 DNA sequence: TGTGCCAGCCATGACCCGGGACTAGCGGGAGTGCGTCAGTACTTC. Full variable domain (rest looked up from reference TRBV7-2 and TRBJ2-4): GAGVSQSPSNKVTEKGKDVELRCDPISGHTALYWYRQSLGQGLEFLIYFQGNSAPDKSGLPSDRFSAERTGGSVSTLTIQRTQQEDSAVYLCASHDPGLAGVRQYFGAGTRLSVL.

This clonotype was recorded a few times. The gene calls are TRBV20-1 and TRBJ2-5, with a tentative D call TRBD2 (6 bases). The CDR3 is 13 residues long. The germline V gene encodes CDR1 DFQATT and CDR2 SNEGSKA (reference sequence). Trimming cost V 7 bases and J 2 bases, with 14 bases left between them. CDR3: CSVGGAQQETQYF. The CDR3 DNA is TGCAGTGTCGGCGGGGCCCAGCAAGAGACCCAGTACTTC.